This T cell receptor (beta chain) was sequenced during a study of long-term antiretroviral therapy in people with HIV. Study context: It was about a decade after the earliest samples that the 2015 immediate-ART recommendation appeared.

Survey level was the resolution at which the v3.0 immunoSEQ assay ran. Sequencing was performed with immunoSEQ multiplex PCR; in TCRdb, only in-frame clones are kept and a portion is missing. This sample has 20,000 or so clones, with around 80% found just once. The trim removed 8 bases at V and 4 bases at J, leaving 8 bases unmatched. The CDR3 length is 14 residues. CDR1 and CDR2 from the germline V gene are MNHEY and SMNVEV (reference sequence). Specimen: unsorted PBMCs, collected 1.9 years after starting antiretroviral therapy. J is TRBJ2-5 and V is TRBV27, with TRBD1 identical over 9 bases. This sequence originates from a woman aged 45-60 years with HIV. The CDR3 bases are TGTGCCAGCGTCTGGACAGGGGAAAGAGAGACCCAGTACTTC. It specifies CASVWTGERETQYF.